This TCR beta chain was captured in a study of regulatory T cells in long-lasting Graves disease (dated by TCRdb to the early 2020s). A note on the overall study: In the newly diagnosed Graves' disease group, patients had been taking antithyroid drugs for less than 3 months. Peripheral blood TCR sequencing and RNA sequencing compared persistent Graves' disease patients with newly diagnosed Graves' disease patients. The study took place in China and was registered as a clinical trial. A total of around 35 samples were covered by TCR sequencing, comprising roughly 13 persistent and around 20 newly diagnosed Graves' disease patients.

This clonotype was counted ten times or more. The antigen it recognizes is unknown. Base qualities are missing; no much larger clone stands one base away. The library was generated by multiplex PCR. TCRdb lists the instrument as Illumina HiSeq 4000. To build TCR beta libraries, CDR3 regions were amplified by Arm-PCR using iRepertoire HTBI primers. Before sequencing, the PCR products went through gel purification. In the paper's pipeline: A total of 62 TRBV and approximately 13 TRBJ segments were identified across samples and were used for gene usage analysis of CDR3 amino acid clonotypes. Filtered high-quality paired reads were merged into contigs using COPE and FqMerger. BLAST was used to align contigs to IMGT TRBV, TRBD and TRBJ reference genes, with CDR3 defined following IMGT. Clonotypes above 0.1% frequency were classified as highly expanded clones. Repertoire diversity was measured by Shannon entropy, and V-J evenness by the Gini coefficient. A clonotype found in more than one individual was treated as public. TCRdb cleaned the public reads at Q25 with fastp, built clones with MiXCR and kept in-frame beta chains. Duplicate CDR3 protein sequences are folded into a single record with the most common DNA and genes. TCRdb's processing, not the study's, gives the V and J calls here. The sample table shows under 450,000 distinct CDR3 sequences, and 16% are seen once. 20% of the sample comes from the top ten.

Reading the label with the study, this specimen's time point is: newly diagnosed GD, antithyroid drugs for less than 3 months. RNA was extracted from PBMCs in TRIzol for both TCR sequencing and RNA sequencing. The diagnosis of Graves' disease followed American Thyroid Association guidelines. Patients for the study were recruited at an endocrinology department in Xi'an, China. Each patient gave approximately 9 milliliters of peripheral blood, collected in an EDTA anticoagulant tube. Ficoll Paque Plus density gradient separation was used to isolate PBMCs, and no further T cell sorting was performed. An Agilent 2100 Bioanalyzer and agarose gel were used to check RNA quality, and a NanoDrop 2000 was used to measure RNA concentration. The CDR3 spans 17 residues, from the cysteine through the phenylalanine. The retained sequence is limited to the CDR3, 51 bases, with the frame set at the first base. V and J are truncated by 4 bases and 4 bases respectively, leaving an intervening sequence of 23 bases. CDR1 and CDR2, per the germline V gene (reference sequence), are GTSNPN and SVGIG.

Study-level results and caveats: The small sample size was acknowledged by the authors as a limitation that may reduce accuracy. More public clonotypes were shared among persistent patients (more than 2,500) than among newly diagnosed patients (under 1,000). Sequencing and analysis were limited to the TCR beta chain. Preferential use of TRBV28, TRBJ1-2 and TRBJ2-5 was observed in persistent disease, whereas TRBV20-1 and TRBJ2-1 were favored in newly diagnosed disease. Compared with newly diagnosed patients, patients with persistent Graves' disease had lower TCR Shannon entropy and fewer highly expanded clones, which suggests clonal expansion. Peripheral blood alone was examined, since thyroid tissue, which constituted the primary lesion, could not be accessed.

The sample was also reused in another study, on T cells in Graves' hyperthyroidism and ophthalmopathy. Per the second study: Graves' hyperthyroidism was defined as stable when no progression to ophthalmopathy occurred over 18 months of follow-up. Hyperthyroidism patients were newly diagnosed, with disease duration under 2 months, and aged 18 to 65 years. Any patient with an uncontrolled infection, another autoimmune disease, pregnancy or lactation was excluded. Clinical symptoms, serum thyroxine and TRAb, thyroid ultrasound, and orbital computed tomography formed the basis for the diagnoses. The TCR CDR3 was subjected to a first round of RT-PCR using the HTBI primer set and the Qiagen OneStep RT-PCR kit. Most expanded thyroid clonotypes (frequency above 0.001) were also found in blood, which suggests that blood repertoires may mirror thyroid immune responses. A model built on a 13 V-J signature distinguished ophthalmopathy from stable hyperthyroidism, reaching around 90% sensitivity and around 81% specificity in cross-validation and 80%/75% in testing. In validation, the model predicted progression to ophthalmopathy with approximately 71% sensitivity and 72% to 75% specificity, a median of about 6.7 months before onset. To identify distinguishing TCR V-J signatures, a discovery cohort of 95 to 100 patients was used, comprising 40 to 45 with Graves' ophthalmopathy and some 60 with stable Graves' hyperthyroidism. An independent validation cohort of around 19 hyperthyroidism patients and some 15 patients who later progressed to ophthalmopathy tested prospective prediction of ophthalmopathy. The 90 to 100 discovery patients were randomly divided into training and test sets at a 7:3 ratio. Thyroid tissue and blood T-cell repertoires from about six Graves' hyperthyroidism patients were also compared in the study. Following sampling, methimazole starting at 30 mg daily was given to hyperthyroidism patients, and high-dose intravenous methylprednisolone was given to ophthalmopathy patients. The libraries were constructed in a second round of multiplex PCR and then size-selected and purified. Paired-end sequencing of the libraries was performed with 100 bp reads on an Illumina HiSeq2000. SOAPnuke was used to process the raw data, throwing out any read that contained adapters or uncalled bases, had a mean Phred below 15, or lacked an exact constant-primer or identifier match. High-quality paired reads were merged using COPE v1.2.5, and each unique nucleotide sequence was defined as a clonotype. MiTCR v1.1 was used to align clonotypes to the IMGT TRBV, TRBD and TRBJ reference segments. Analysis was restricted to V-J combinations with a frequency above 0.0001, which covered 99.2% of repertoires. A TCS score was defined as the ratio between F50 (clonal expansion) and ExV (chaos), using BLOSUM62-based TCRdist between CDR3 peptides within each V-J. Welch's t-statistics and random forest reduced around 510 V-J features to roughly 13, which were used in a naive Bayes classifier (R e1071). No statistical method was used to set the sample size in advance, and investigators knew the group allocation. According to the paper, TCR Vbeta CDR3 sequencing was carried out on 135 peripheral blood samples, which came from approximately 41 ophthalmopathy, around 74 hyperthyroidism and around 17 progressor patients.

This TCR was sampled from a woman under 30 with Graves disease. Donor details come from another sample of the same person, matched by shared clones. The sequences come from peripheral blood mononuclear cells (PBMCs), collected at new diagnosis, from a patient treated with antithyroid drugs. This chain joins TRBV30 to TRBJ1-3; the D gene cannot be resolved reliably. The CDR3 region reads CAWNLWTDRFQGNTIYF. The sequenced DNA is TGTGCCTGGAACCTTTGGACGGATCGATTCCAAGGAAACACCATATATTTT.